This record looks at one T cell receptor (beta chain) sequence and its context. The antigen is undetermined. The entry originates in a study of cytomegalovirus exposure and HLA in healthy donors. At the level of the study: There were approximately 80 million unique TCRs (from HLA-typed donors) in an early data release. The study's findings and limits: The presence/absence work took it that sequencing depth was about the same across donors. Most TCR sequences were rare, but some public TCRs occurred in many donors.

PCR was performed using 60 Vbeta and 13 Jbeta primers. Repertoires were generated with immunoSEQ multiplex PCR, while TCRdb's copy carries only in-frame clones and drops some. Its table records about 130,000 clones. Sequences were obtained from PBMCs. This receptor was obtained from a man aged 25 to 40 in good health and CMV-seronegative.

The CDR3: CASSAGDPGELFF. The DNA for the CDR3 is TGTGCCAGCAGTGCAGGGGATCCCGGGGAGCTGTTTTTT. V is TRBV6-1 and J is TRBJ2-2; tentatively, D is TRBD1 (6 bases). The germline gives CDR1 MNHNS, CDR2 SASEGT. Between the trimmed V and J ends, which lost 4 bases and 6 bases, there was a span of 9 bases. The CDR3 runs to 13 residues.